The 14 T cell receptor beta chains below were found in one sample sequenced in a study of blood T cell repertoires in COVID-19. Assay used: immunoSEQ multiplex PCR; TCRdb lists only in-frame clones, some missing. The sample holds 150,000 to 170,000 clones, about 89% seen once. The sequencing sample was made of peripheral blood. The receptor source for this set is a man between 50 and 59 years old with acute or convalescent COVID-19.

The V and J genes are TRBV7-9 and TRBJ1-2; no definite D call. The CDR3 covers 15 residues. V lost 1 base to trimming and J lost 1 base, with 10 bases between them. Germline CDR1 is SEHNR and CDR2 is FQNEAQ (reference sequence). Written as DNA, the CDR3 is TGTGCCAGCAGCTTAGAGCTTCGCGTTAACTATGGCTACACCTTC. It is translated as CASSLELRVNYGYTF. The full variable domain, completed using reference TRBV7-9 and TRBJ1-2, is DTGVSQNPRHKITKRGQNVTFRCDPISEHNRLYWYRQTLGQGPEFLTYFQNEAQLEKSRLLSDRFSAERPKGSFSTLEIQRTEQGDSAMYLCASSLELRVNYGYTFGSGTRLTVV.

The genes are TRBV7-8 and TRBJ2-2, with a tentative D call TRBD1 (6 bases). The ends were cut back, 6 bases at V and 6 bases at J, with 20 bases in the middle. Per germline, CDR1 SGHVS and CDR2 FQNEAQ. CDR3 length: 16 residues. This CDR3 is CASRALQGSPPGELFF. DNA for the CDR3: TGTGCCAGCAGAGCGTTGCAGGGGTCTCCACCCGGGGAGCTGTTTTTT.

V and J are TRBV29-1 and TRBJ2-2, with 10 bases that match TRBD2. Germline lookup yields CDR1 SQVTM and CDR2 ANQGSEA. The CDR3 length is 14 residues. J lost 4 bases, V lost 8 bases, and 7 bases had no gene match. The CDR3 sequence is CSCLAGEPTGELFF. CDR3 sequence (DNA): TGCAGCTGCCTAGCGGGAGAACCCACCGGGGAGCTGTTTTTT.

The chain joins TRBV28 to TRBJ1-5; D uncertain. The CDR3 loop spans 15 amino acids. V was cut by 8 bases and J by 0 bases, with 14 bases left in between. Germline V gene lookup returns CDR1 MDHEN and CDR2 SYDVKM. Here the CDR3 DNA reads TGTGCCAGCCACCCGGGGTTTACTAGCAATCAGCCCCAGCATTTT. This encodes CASHPGFTSNQPQHF. Full variable domain (rest looked up from reference TRBV28 and TRBJ1-5): DVKVTQSSRYLVKRTGEKVFLECVQDMDHENMFWYRQDPGLGLRLIYFSYDVKMKEKGDIPEGYSVSREKKERFSLILESASTNQTSMYLCASHPGFTSNQPQHFGDGTRLSIL.

The V gene is TRBV7-2, the J gene TRBJ1-6, with TRBD1 matching 7 bases. The CDR3 covers 15 residues. The V and J ends lost 4 bases and 8 bases, in that order; junction bases with no gene match: 8. Per the germline V gene, CDR1 is SGHTA and CDR2 is FQGNSA. DNA for the CDR3: TGTGCCAGCAGCTCCCGGGACAGAAGTGATTCACCCCTCCACTTT. Residues: CASSSRDRSDSPLHF.

The chain couples TRBV7-9 to TRBJ1-1; the D is unclear. CDR3 length: 14 residues. Germline V gene data show CDR1 as SEHNR and CDR2 as FQNEAQ (reference sequence). The V and J ends lost 1 base and 8 bases respectively, with 14 bases between them. The CDR3: CASSLGMGAKEAFF. The CDR3 DNA sequence: TGTGCCAGCAGCTTAGGTATGGGAGCTAAGGAAGCTTTCTTT.

The chain carries TRBV5-1 and TRBJ2-5, with 13 bases fitting TRBD2. CDR1 is SGHRS and CDR2 is YFSETQ in the germline V gene. The V and J ends lost 0 bases and 5 bases, in that order; junction bases with no gene match: 4. The CDR3 loop spans 16 amino acids. The CDR3 nucleotides read TGCGCCAGCAGCTTGGGCGGGACTAGCGGGATTGAGACCCAGTACTTC. Amino acids: CASSLGGTSGIETQYF.

The chain carries TRBV4-1 and TRBJ1-6; 7 positions agree with TRBD1. After removal of 5 bases from V and 7 bases from J, the junction contained 17 bases not matched to a gene. The CDR3 contains 18 residues. The germline gives CDR1 MGHRA, CDR2 YSYEKL. The CDR3 DNA reads TGCGCCAGCAGCTCGAGAGTACAGGGGACCGCCGGGAATTCACCCCTCCACTTT. Protein sequence: CASSSRVQGTAGNSPLHF.

DNA for the CDR3: TGCAGCGTTGAATGGGCAGGGTCGGCGGGGGCCAACGTCCTGACTTTC. As protein: CSVEWAGSAGANVLTF. This rearrangement joins TRBV29-1 to TRBJ2-6, with TRBD1 as a possible D gene (5 bases). The CDR3 runs to 16 residues. Germline V lookup: CDR1 SQVTM, CDR2 ANQGSEA. The V and J ends lost 2 bases and 4 bases respectively, with 15 bases between them.

This clone is a singleton in its sample. The rearrangement uses TRBV6-6 and TRBJ2-3; D uncertain. The CDR3 extends over 14 amino acids. Trimming left V 2 bases short and J 0 bases short, with 6 bases between. Per germline, CDR1 MNHNY and CDR2 SVGAGI (reference sequence). This chain's CDR3 is CASSYVSSTDTQYF. CDR3 coding DNA: TGTGCCAGCAGTTACGTGTCTAGCACAGATACGCAGTATTTT.

This clone was counted a single time. The chain uses TRBV5-1 and TRBJ1-4; D not resolved. Germline CDR1 SGHRS, CDR2 YFSETQ. Trimming removed 0 bases at V and 7 bases at J, with 13 bases between. This CDR3 is 15 amino acids long. In DNA, the CDR3 is TGCGCCAGCAGCTTGGCCTCGGGGTTCAGTGAAAAACTGTTTTTT. Translating gives CASSLASGFSEKLFF.

This sequence joins TRBV7-2 and TRBJ2-7, with D possibly TRBD2 on 5 matching bases. The germline gives CDR1 SGHTA, CDR2 FQGNSA. The CDR3 runs 14 residues. V lost 4 bases and J 5 bases, leaving 15 bases between the germline ends. The DNA of the CDR3 is TGTGCCAGCAGCTCTCGGGCCGTCGGGGACGAGCAGTACGTC. The encoded protein is CASSSRAVGDEQYV.

The chain couples TRBV7-2 to TRBJ2-2, with 7 bases identical to TRBD2. The CDR3 loop spans 15 amino acids. Germline V gene sequence: CDR1 SGHTA, CDR2 FQGNSA. V was clipped by 5 bases and J by 4 bases; unmatched bases: 7. The CDR3 region has the DNA TGTGCCAGCAGCCCTAGCGGAGAAAGCACCGGGGAGCTGTTTTTT. Translating it yields CASSPSGESTGELFF.

Only one count was recorded for this clone. The rearrangement uses TRBV4-1 and TRBJ2-2, with a weak D call TRBD2 (5 bases). V lost 0 bases, J lost 6 bases, and 17 bases lay in between. This CDR3 has 17 residues. The germline gives CDR1 MGHRA, CDR2 YSYEKL. CDR3 in DNA: TGCGCCAGCAGCCAAGAGGCACTTAGCGCTGTCTCCGGGGAGCTGTTTTTT. This codes for CASSQEALSAVSGELFF.